This T cell receptor (beta chain) was profiled in a study of beta chain features in type 1 diabetes. Overall study results and limits: Type 1 diabetes patients had moderately but significantly shorter TCRB CDR3s in all four CD4+ subsets. When VDJ junctions were examined, type 1 diabetes patients showed fewer insertions and more deletions.

Expressed TCRB transcripts got sequenced, as all isolated RNA was reverse transcribed. Assay: immunoSEQ multiplex PCR; the TCRdb copy retains only in-frame clones and omits some. The sample shows under 300,000 clones, under 13% of them seen only once. The CDR3 has 12 residues. V was clipped by 3 bases and J by 0 bases, with 6 bases between them. Germline CDR1 and CDR2: GTSNPN and SVGIG (reference sequence). About this clone itself: Its antigen is unknown. Other DNA sequences in the same sample also yield this CDR3.

The sequence was collected from a man aged 25 to 40 with type 1 diabetes. V and J are TRBV30 and TRBJ2-7, with D possibly being TRBD2 (5 bases). Sequenced sample: naive CD4+ T cells from blood. This CDR3 reads CAWSRGSYEQYF. In DNA, the CDR3 is TGTGCCTGGAGCCGGGGCTCCTACGAGCAGTACTTC.